This T cell receptor (beta chain) was sequenced in a study of T cells after yellow fever vaccination. Using its own MiXCR run on the 5' RACE reads, TCRdb lists one record per CDR3 protein. The sample consists of 550,000 to 750,000 distinct CDR3 sequences, about 14% of them appearing once. This clonotype was found a few times. The germline V gene encodes CDR1 MDHEN and CDR2 SYDVKM. The CDR3 extends over 12 amino acids. With 2 bases removed from V and 4 bases from J, the gap between germline ends came to 6 bases. This chain connects TRBV28 to TRBJ2-7; no reliable D call. The sequence was obtained from a man aged 30 to 39 who received the YFV17D yellow fever vaccine. The sample here was PBMCs, taken on the day of the yellow fever booster vaccination. The CDR3 loop is CASSLKWYEQYF. In DNA, the CDR3 is TGTGCCAGCAGTTTAAAGTGGTACGAGCAGTACTTC.